Only a few counts were recorded for the clone carrying this T cell receptor beta chain. Antigen unknown. The sample is drawn from a study of beta chain features in type 1 diabetes. Study-level background: Sorted cells, 107,917,701 in number, were examined across all samples. Study findings and constraints: Type 1 diabetes patients had moderately but significantly shorter TCRB CDR3s in all four CD4+ subsets. The naive, central memory and Treg TCRB repertoires looked more alike in patients than they did in healthy donors.

cDNA synthesis used the whole RNA isolate, giving expressed TCRB sequences. Some clones are missing from TCRdb's copy, which holds only in-frame ones; the method was immunoSEQ multiplex PCR. In the table there are 900,000 or so clones, 15% to 20% of which are singletons. This CDR3 comprises 11 residues. The V gene's germline CDR1 is SNHLY and CDR2 FYNNEI. The V end lost 5 bases, the J end lost 2 bases, and 3 bases lay between the germline ends. V and J are TRBV2 and TRBJ1-2, with D hard to call. Specimen: naive CD4+ T cells from blood. This receptor was obtained from a woman aged 18-29 years in good health. The CDR3 sequence is CASSRNYGYTF. DNA for the CDR3: TGTGCCAGCAGTAGGAACTATGGCTACACCTTC. Supplemented by reference TRBV2 and TRBJ1-2, the full variable domain reads EPEVTQTPSHQVTQMGQEVILRCVPISNHLYFYWYRQILGQKVEFLVSFYNNEISEKSEIFDDQFSVERPDGSNFTLKIRSTKLEDSAMYFCASSRNYGYTFGSGTRLTVV.